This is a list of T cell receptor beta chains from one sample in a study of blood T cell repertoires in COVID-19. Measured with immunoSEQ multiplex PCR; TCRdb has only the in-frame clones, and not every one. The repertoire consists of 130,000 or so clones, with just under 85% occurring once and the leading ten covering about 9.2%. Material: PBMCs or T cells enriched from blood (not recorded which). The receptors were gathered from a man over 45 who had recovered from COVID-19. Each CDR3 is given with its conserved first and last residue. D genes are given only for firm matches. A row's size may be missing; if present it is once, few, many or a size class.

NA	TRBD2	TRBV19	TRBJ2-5	CASSIRASGDGTQYF	TGTGCCAGTAGTATTCGGGCTAGCGGGGATGGGACCCAGTACTTC
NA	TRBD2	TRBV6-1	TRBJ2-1	CASSEFGDYISEQFF	TGTGCCAGCAGTGAATTCGGGGACTATATCAGTGAGCAGTTCTTC
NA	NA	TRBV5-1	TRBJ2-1	CASSLPAAGLRGEQFF	TGCGCCAGCAGCTTGCCAGCGGCGGGGCTCAGAGGTGAGCAGTTCTTC
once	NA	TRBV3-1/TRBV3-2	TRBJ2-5	CASSQVYETQYF	TGTGCCAGCAGCCAAGTATATGAGACCCAGTACTTC
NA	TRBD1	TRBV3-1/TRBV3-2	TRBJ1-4	CASSQVVGTGGEKLFF	TGTGCCAGCAGCCAAGTGGTGGGGACAGGAGGCGAAAAACTGTTTTTT
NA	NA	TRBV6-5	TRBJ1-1	CASSYTSSEAFF	TGTGCCAGCAGTTACACCAGTTCTGAAGCTTTCTTT
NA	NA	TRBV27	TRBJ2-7	CASSLFAGWEQYF	TGTGCCAGCAGTTTATTCGCGGGATGGGAGCAGTACTTC
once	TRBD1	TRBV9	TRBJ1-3	CASSVAPPGQYSGNTIYF	TGTGCCAGCAGCGTCGCCCCCCCGGGACAGTACTCTGGAAACACCATATATTTT
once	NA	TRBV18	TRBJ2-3	CASSPSTDTQYF	TGTGCCAGCTCACCCTCCACAGATACGCAGTATTTT
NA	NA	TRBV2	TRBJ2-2	CASSPAGELFF	TGTGCCAGCAGCCCCGCCGGGGAGCTGTTTTTT
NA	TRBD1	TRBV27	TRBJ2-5	CASRRLQGGTVQETQYF	TGTGCCAGCAGGAGACTACAAGGTGGGACAGTCCAAGAGACCCAGTACTTC
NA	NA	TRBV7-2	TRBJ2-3	CASSLAGASTDTQYF	TGTGCCAGCAGCTTGGCGGGGGCTAGCACAGATACGCAGTATTTT
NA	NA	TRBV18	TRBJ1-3	CASSPFREEGGGTIYF	TGTGCCAGCTCACCATTCAGAGAGGAGGGTGGAGGCACCATATATTTT
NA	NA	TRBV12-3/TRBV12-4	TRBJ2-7	CASSLGEAYEQYF	TGTGCCAGCAGTTTAGGGGAGGCCTACGAGCAGTACTTC
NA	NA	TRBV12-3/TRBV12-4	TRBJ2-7	CASRTGSYEQYF	TGTGCCAGCAGAACAGGTTCCTACGAGCAGTACTTC
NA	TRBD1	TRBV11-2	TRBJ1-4	CASSRGQSYNEKLFF	TGTGCCAGCAGCCGGGGACAGAGCTATAATGAAAAACTGTTTTTT
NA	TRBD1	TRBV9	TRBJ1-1	CASSAATGREGTEAFF	TGTGCCAGCAGCGCAGCGACAGGGCGAGAGGGCACTGAAGCTTTCTTT
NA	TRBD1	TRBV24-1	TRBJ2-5	CATSEGGTGGSETQYF	TGTGCCACCAGTGAAGGAGGGACAGGGGGCTCGGAGACCCAGTACTTC
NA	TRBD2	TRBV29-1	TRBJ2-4	CSVGLAGIQYF	TGCAGCGTTGGTCTAGCGGGCATTCAGTACTTC
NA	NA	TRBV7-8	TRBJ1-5	CASSLYAVGSNQPQHF	TGTGCCAGCAGCTTATACGCGGTCGGGAGCAATCAGCCCCAGCATTTT
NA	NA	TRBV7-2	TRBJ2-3	CASSLGLSTDTQYF	TGTGCCAGCAGCTTAGGACTTAGCACAGATACGCAGTATTTT
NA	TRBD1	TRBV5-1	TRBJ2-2	CASSFSGGVTGELFF	TGCGCCAGCAGCTTCTCAGGGGGCGTCACCGGGGAGCTGTTTTTT
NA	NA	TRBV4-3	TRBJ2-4	CASSQDQALAKNIQYF	TGCGCCAGCAGCCAAGACCAGGCCTTAGCCAAAAACATTCAGTACTTC
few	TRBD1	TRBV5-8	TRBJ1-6	CASSLRVTGDNSPLHF	TGTGCCAGCAGCTTGAGGGTAACAGGGGATAATTCACCCCTCCACTTT
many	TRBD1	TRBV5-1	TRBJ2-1	CASSSLTGTGMNEQFF	TGCGCCAGCAGCTCCCTGACCGGGACAGGGATGAATGAGCAGTTCTTC
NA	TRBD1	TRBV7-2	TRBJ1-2	CASSLGPGGVDYGYTF	TGTGCCAGCAGCTTAGGACCAGGGGGCGTTGACTATGGCTACACCTTC
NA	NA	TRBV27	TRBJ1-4	CASSKQGRGEKLFF	TGTGCCAGCAGTAAACAGGGCAGGGGTGAAAAACTGTTTTTT
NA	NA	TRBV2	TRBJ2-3	CASDTTDTQYF	TGTGCCAGCGATACAACGGATACGCAGTATTTT
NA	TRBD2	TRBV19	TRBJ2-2	CASSRGDSDTGELFF	TGTGCCAGTAGTCGGGGGGATTCGGACACCGGGGAGCTGTTTTTT
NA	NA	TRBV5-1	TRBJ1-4	CASSSTGTNYEKLFF	TGCGCCAGCAGTTCCACCGGGACAAATTATGAAAAACTGTTTTTT
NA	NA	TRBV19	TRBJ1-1	CASSFGNTEAFF	TGTGCCAGTAGTTTCGGGAACACTGAAGCTTTCTTT
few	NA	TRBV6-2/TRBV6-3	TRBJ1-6	CASSYGGSAYNSPLHF	TGTGCCAGCAGTTACGGAGGATCTGCCTATAATTCACCCCTCCACTTT
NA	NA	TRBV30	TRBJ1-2	CAWSVPSGYTF	TGTGCCTGGAGTGTTCCCTCCGGCTACACCTTC
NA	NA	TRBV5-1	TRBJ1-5	CASSADSNQPQHF	TGCGCCAGCAGCGCGGACTCTAATCAGCCCCAGCATTTT
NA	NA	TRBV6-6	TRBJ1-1	CASRWTPNTEAFF	TGTGCCAGCAGGTGGACACCGAACACTGAAGCTTTCTTT
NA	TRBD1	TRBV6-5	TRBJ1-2	CASSSLDRGNGYTF	TGTGCCAGCAGTTCACTCGACAGGGGAAATGGCTACACCTTC
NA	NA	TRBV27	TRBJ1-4	CASSTRAGAEKLFF	TGTGCCAGCAGTACCCGGGCGGGGGCCGAAAAACTGTTTTTT